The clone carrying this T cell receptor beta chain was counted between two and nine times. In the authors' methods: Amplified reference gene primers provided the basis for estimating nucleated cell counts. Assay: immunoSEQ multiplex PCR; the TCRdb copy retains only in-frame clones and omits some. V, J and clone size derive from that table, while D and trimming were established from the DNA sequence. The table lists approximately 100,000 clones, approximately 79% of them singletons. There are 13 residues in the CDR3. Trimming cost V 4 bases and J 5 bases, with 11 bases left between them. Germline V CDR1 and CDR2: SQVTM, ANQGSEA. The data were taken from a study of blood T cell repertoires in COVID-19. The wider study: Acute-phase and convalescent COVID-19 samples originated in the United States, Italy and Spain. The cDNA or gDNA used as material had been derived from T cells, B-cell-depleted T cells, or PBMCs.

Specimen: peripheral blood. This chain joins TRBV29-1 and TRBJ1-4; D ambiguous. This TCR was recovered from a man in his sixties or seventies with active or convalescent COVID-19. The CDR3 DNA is TGCAGCGTTGGGCTGGGAGTAAATGAAAAACTGTTTTTT. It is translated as CSVGLGVNEKLFF.